The sequence of this T cell receptor beta chain was determined in a study of T cell responses to AZD1222 COVID-19 vaccine. Findings and limits, study-wide: Spike regions recognized by vaccine-associated CD4 TCRs spanned the protein, led by 160-218 and 743-854. Samples come after the peak T cell response, not at day 14. Unmutated variant regions are reportedly targeted by nearly half of spike-specific TCRs.

About this clone itself: What it binds is unknown.

Clones were read by immunoSEQ multiplex PCR, and TCRdb kept only the in-frame ones, dropping some. The sample records 99,000 or so clones, 85% to 90% being singletons. The CDR3 is 15 amino acids. V was pared by 5 bases and J by 2 bases, with 6 bases of the junction left unmatched. Germline CDR1 reads LGHDT; CDR2 reads YNNKEL (reference sequence). The receptor was isolated from an adult in good health. The genes are TRBV3-1 (or the pseudogene TRBV3-2) and TRBJ1-2; 9 positions agree with TRBD1. The source was peripheral blood, collected on day 0 of AZD1222 vaccination. In DNA, the CDR3 is TGTGCCAGCAGCAGTTGGGACAGGGCCAACTATGGCTACACCTTC. Amino acids: CASSSWDRANYGYTF.